Reported below is one T cell receptor (beta chain). Germline lookup yields CDR1 MNHEY and CDR2 SVGAGI. With 6 bases clipped from V and 2 bases from J, the junction kept 6 bases outside the gene matches. This CDR3 contains 15 residues. This specimen belongs to a study of blood T cell repertoires in COVID-19. Study information: Sources were T cells, B-cell-depleted T cells, or PBMCs; the material itself was cDNA or gDNA.

As handled by the study authors: Counts of nucleated cells, estimated from reference gene primer amplification, were obtained. TCRdb's table, derived via immunoSEQ multiplex PCR, lists solely in-frame clones and lacks some. D and trimming were read from the DNA, whereas the V and J calls and clone size are those reported in that table. The sample includes about 140,000 clones, around 73% of them seen just once. The sequencing input was peripheral blood. The V call is TRBV6-5, the J call TRBJ2-3, with TRBD2 matching over 9 bases. The clonotype comes from a man aged 55 to 69 who had recovered from COVID-19. In DNA, the CDR3 is TGTGCCAGCAGGCCGCGGGAGGGCCTCACAGATACGCAGTATTTT. Protein: CASRPREGLTDTQYF.